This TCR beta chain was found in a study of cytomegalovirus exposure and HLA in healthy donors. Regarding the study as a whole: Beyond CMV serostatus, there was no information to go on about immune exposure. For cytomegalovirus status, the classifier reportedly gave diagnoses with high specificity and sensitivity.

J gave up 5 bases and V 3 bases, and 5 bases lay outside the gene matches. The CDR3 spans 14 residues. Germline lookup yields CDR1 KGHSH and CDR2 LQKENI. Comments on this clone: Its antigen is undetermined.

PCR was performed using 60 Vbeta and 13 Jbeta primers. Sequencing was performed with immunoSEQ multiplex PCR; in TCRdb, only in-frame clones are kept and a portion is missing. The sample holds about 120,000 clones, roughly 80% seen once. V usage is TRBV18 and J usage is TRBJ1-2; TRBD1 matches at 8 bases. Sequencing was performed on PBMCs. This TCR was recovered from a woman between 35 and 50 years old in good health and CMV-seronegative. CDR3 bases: TGTGCCAGCTCACCGGACAGGGACGGTTATGGCTACACCTTC. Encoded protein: CASSPDRDGYGYTF.